This TCR beta chain was documented in a study of blood T cell repertoires in COVID-19 (dated by TCRdb to about 2020). About the full investigation: Samples covering the acute and convalescent phases of COVID-19 were provided by collaborators in the United States, Italy and Spain. The material from the prospective study consisted of cDNA or gDNA derived from T cells, B-cell-depleted T cells, or PBMCs. Subjects who had been exposed to COVID-19, were actively infected with it, or had recovered from it provided the deeply sampled blood TCRbeta repertoires that made up the dataset. A freely available public database, intended as a resource for researchers studying the immune response to SARS-CoV-2, is where the repertoires were released. The samples were drawn from two sources: the first 160 participants of the ongoing ImmuneRACE study, and 1,254 subjects contributed by 6 global collaborators. Nearly every sample came with metadata listing a de-identified subject ID, COVID-19 status, age in years and sex. Where HLA class I and class II types were available, the types were taken from metadata supplied by the sample provider, not from assay-based typing.

The immunoSEQ Assay, a bias-controlled multiplex PCR, was used to amplify TCRbeta CDR3 regions from genomic DNA. As for the original processing: The number of nucleated cells in each sample was estimated from the amplification of reference gene primers within the assay. Sequence reads were collapsed and filtered to measure the absolute abundance of every unique TCRbeta CDR3 rearrangement. For each sample, productive Simpson clonality was calculated by taking the square root of Simpson's diversity index across productive rearrangements. As stored in TCRdb, this immuneACCESS dataset retains in-frame rearrangements with V and J assigned. A fraction of the clones does not appear; measured against another copy, unresolved V genes explain less than half of the discrepancy, and the remainder lacks a known reason. That table is the source of V, J and clone size, and D and trimming were worked out from the DNA. In all, the sample holds about 180,000 clones, and about 88% of those were seen once. 2.5% to 3.5% of the sample goes to the ten largest clones.

Comment on this clone: It lacks a known antigen. No clone much larger than this one lies a single base away; base qualities are absent.

Including the terminal cysteine and phenylalanine, the CDR3 comprises 17 residues. Only the CDR3 region is kept as DNA, spanning 51 bases read in frame from base 1. The germline V gene yields WSHSY for CDR1 and SAAADI for CDR2. Trimming leaves V shorter by 0 bases and J shorter by 2 bases, with the junction holding 5 bases beyond the gene matches. Whole blood was collected in K2EDTA tubes by collaborating institutions according to the institutions' own protocols. For TCRbeta analysis, collaborator samples were shipped as frozen whole blood, as isolated PBMCs, or as DNA extracted from either sample type. Points the paper makes about the study in general: The amount of clinical and demographic metadata varied by source and participant and was provided uncurated.

The chain couples TRBV10-2 to TRBJ2-3; TRBD2 agrees with 10 junctional bases. Material: peripheral blood. This clonotype was obtained from a woman aged 30 to 39 with active or convalescent COVID-19. The CDR3 region reads CASSESASGSPTDTQYF. The nucleotides are TGCGCCAGCAGTGAGTCGGCTAGCGGGAGTCCCACAGATACGCAGTATTTT.